Detailed here is one TCR beta chain. Its matching antigen is unknown. The record originates from a study of response to subunit inactivated influenza vaccine. Study outcomes and limitations: Authors suggested seasonal influenza vaccinations each recruit few new T cells.

From the RT-PCR reads, TCRdb called clonotypes with MiXCR, one entry per CDR3 protein. This sample has 400,000 to 650,000 distinct CDR3 sequences, with approximately 7.7% found just once. The CDR3 extends over 15 amino acids. V was clipped by 2 bases and J by 6 bases, with 17 bases between them. The germline CDR1 and CDR2 sequences are MGHRA and YSYEKL. The clonotype comes from a man aged 50 to 75 who received an inactivated influenza vaccine. The J gene is TRBJ2-7, the V gene TRBV4-1, with D possibly being TRBD1 or TRBD2 (5 bases each). Specimen: PBMCs from blood, collected 23 months after vaccination. CDR3 region: CASSQPARGRGEQYF. The DNA of the CDR3 is TGCGCCAGCAGCCAACCGGCAAGGGGACGAGGCGAGCAGTACTTC.